This T cell receptor (beta chain) was obtained from a study of PD-1 blockade in classical Hodgkin lymphoma. Study context: With a 2-week interval, patients received intravenous nivolumab at 3 mg/kg.

Overall study results and limits: For complete responders, baseline diversity was comparable to that of newly diagnosed patients.

Profiling relied on immunoSEQ multiplex PCR, and the TCRdb table lists in-frame clones only, not all of them. The sample shows around 50,000 clones, around 90% of them seen only once. A note on this clone: Its antigen is undetermined.

J gave up 5 bases and V 7 bases, and 11 bases lay outside the gene matches. This CDR3 contains 14 residues. Germline CDR1 SGHRS, CDR2 YFSETQ. The time point here: cycle 4 day 1 (C4D1), after around six weeks of nivolumab. All patients relapsed after autologous stem cell transplantation, and brentuximab vedotin exposure varied. Best outcomes ranged across complete response, partial response and progressive disease. The J gene is TRBJ2-5, the V gene TRBV5-1, with 7 bases that match TRBD2. This receptor was obtained from a human donor with classical Hodgkin lymphoma. The sample consisted of peripheral blood mononuclear cells (PBMCs), taken before the fourth cycle of nivolumab. The CDR3 sequence is CASGGEAGSETQYF. The DNA for the CDR3 is TGCGCCAGCGGGGGGGAGGCAGGGTCCGAGACCCAGTACTTC.